The TCR beta chain under discussion was sequenced for a study of T-cell reconstitution after alpha-beta-depleted transplantation in children. Study observations and caveats: Once a year had passed after transplant, T-cell counts and diversity came mostly from newly produced T cells.

A few counts support this clonotype. No antigen is known for it. The authors prepared the TCRbeta library with unique molecular identifiers. TCRdb redid the calling of the PCR reads with MiXCR, one entry per CDR3 protein. The repertoire holds about 300,000 distinct CDR3 sequences, over 7% seen once, with approximately 8.6% in the top ten. The specimen comprised peripheral blood, sampled 360 days after TCRalphabeta/CD19-depleted stem cell transplant. The TCR was taken from a female patient under 10 years old who had a stem cell transplant for Fanconi anemia, so the T cells may come from the graft donor.

The CDR3 spells CASRPHPGGYDNSPLHF. Written as DNA, the CDR3 is TGTGCCAGCAGACCCCACCCAGGGGGCTATGATAATTCACCCCTCCACTTT. The rearrangement links TRBV2 to TRBJ1-6; 8 bases agree with TRBD1. CDR3 length: 17 residues. The ends lost 6 bases at V and 5 bases at J; junction bases unmatched: 12. CDR1 and CDR2 (germline): SNHLY, FYNNEI.